This TCR beta chain was profiled in a study of blood T cell dynamics during melanoma immunotherapy. Study overall: First-line therapy was either pembrolizumab or nivolumab with ipilimumab for metastatic melanoma.

Trimming took 5 bases from V and 5 from J; bases not matched to a gene: 9. This CDR3 is 15 amino acids long. Germline CDR1 reads SGHTA; CDR2 reads FQGNSA. Documented time point: pre-treatment baseline. Sampling occurred pretreatment (T0) and at week 3 (W3), after cycle one of checkpoint blockade. Disease control meant complete response, partial response or stable disease at 12 weeks. Produced via immunoSEQ multiplex PCR; TCRdb's table is partial and in-frame only. This table holds some 25,000 clones, 70% to 90% found once. About this clone itself: Its antigen is not identified.

Study-wide results and limits: The study could not tell melanoma-specific clones from general immune activation.

The starting material was blood, obtained from a patient treated with checkpoint blockade. The rearrangement links TRBV7-2 to TRBJ1-5; 7 nucleotides line up with TRBD1. The source of this sequence is a human donor with melanoma. The CDR3 nucleotides read TGTGCCAGCAGCCGTACAGGGGCCGGTGATCAGCCCCAGCATTTT. Encoded protein: CASSRTGAGDQPQHF.